This T cell receptor (beta chain) was found in a study of vaccination and CD4 T cells after COVID-19. Across the whole study: The study collected post-vaccine samples a median approximately 70 days after dose two, with a range of 14 to 241.

Oncomine TCR Beta short-read sequencing was applied to DNA from cultured CD4+ T cells. TCRdb used MiXCR to reprocess the PCR reads, holding one entry per CDR3 protein. Of under 25,000 distinct CDR3 sequences in the sample, roughly 55% were seen once. As to this clonotype: Antigen unknown.

The treatment denotes: approximately nine-day PBMC culture with coronavirus spike peptide pools or control peptides (ViraFEST assay). Source material: CD4+ T cells from blood, cultured in vitro. The TCR sequence derives from a human donor who had recovered from COVID-19.

The DNA for the CDR3 is TGCGCCAGCAGCCAAGTTTTCCTAGCGGGAAGAGATGAGCAGTTCTTC. Its protein product is CASSQVFLAGRDEQFF. The chain combines TRBV4-1 with TRBJ2-1, with 9 bases fitting TRBD2. The V gene's germline CDR1 is MGHRA and CDR2 YSYEKL. The length of the CDR3 is 16 residues. With 1 base clipped from V and 8 bases from J, the junction kept 9 bases outside the gene matches.